A single sample is the source of the 14 T cell receptor beta chains below, sequenced in a study of T-cell reconstitution after alpha-beta-depleted transplantation in children. Unique molecular identifiers were incorporated when the TCRbeta library was constructed. One entry per CDR3 protein, called by TCRdb with MiXCR from the PCR reads. This table holds hundreds of thousands of distinct CDR3 sequences, around 15% found once. The material was PBMCs, mostly from graft donor cells, obtained 360 days after TCRalphabeta/CD19-depleted stem cell transplant. The receptors shown here come from a male patient between 2 and 9 years old who had a stem cell transplant for acute lymphoblastic leukemia, so the T cells may come from the graft donor.

This clonotype was counted between two and nine times. V gene TRBV29-1 combines with J gene TRBJ2-5, with D tentatively TRBD2 (7 bases). This CDR3 contains 15 residues. Trimming stripped 4 bases from V and 4 bases from J, with 19 bases between. The germline V gene encodes CDR1 SQVTM and CDR2 ANQGSEA. Written as DNA, the CDR3 is TGCAGCGTTGGAGGGGGGAGGGCCACGGCAGAGACCCAGTACTTC. Translating gives CSVGGGRATAETQYF.

This chain connects TRBV5-4 to TRBJ2-7; D call uncertain. CDR1 and CDR2 (germline): SGHNT, YYREEE (reference sequence). The CDR3 covers 11 residues. Trimming removed 2 bases at V and 5 bases at J, with 5 bases between. The CDR3: CASSFMDEQYF. Written as DNA, the CDR3 is TGTGCCAGCAGCTTTATGGACGAGCAGTACTTC.

The chain is built from TRBV12-3 or TRBV12-4 and TRBJ2-1; 10 bases agree with TRBD2. J was trimmed by 7 bases and V by 4 bases; bases with no gene match: 4. The CDR3 length is 14 residues. CDR3 bases: TGTGCCAGCAGTTCAGCGGGAGGGCCTAATGAGCAGTTCTTC. Protein product: CASSSAGGPNEQFF.

There are many counts of this clonotype. This chain connects TRBV6-5 to TRBJ2-2; no definite D call. The V end was cut by 3 bases, the J end by 1 base, with 15 bases between. This CDR3 is built from 17 residues. CDR1 is MNHEY and CDR2 is SVGAGI in the germline V gene. The CDR3 reads CASSYVSGYKNTGELFF. CDR3 nucleotides: TGTGCCAGCAGTTATGTCAGTGGTTACAAGAACACCGGGGAGCTGTTTTTT.

This clonotype was counted between two and nine times. V is TRBV7-2 and J is TRBJ2-3, with D uncertain. This CDR3 has 12 residues. The ends were cut back, 5 bases at V and 8 bases at J, with 11 bases in the middle. Germline lookup yields CDR1 SGHTA and CDR2 FQGNSA. This chain's CDR3 is CASSVHLSTQYF. DNA for the CDR3: TGTGCCAGCAGCGTCCATTTAAGTACGCAGTATTTT. The variable domain in full, with the rest retrieved from reference TRBV7-2 and TRBJ2-3, is GAGVSQSPSNKVTEKGKDVELRCDPISGHTALYWYRQSLGQGLEFLIYFQGNSAPDKSGLPSDRFSAERTGGSVSTLTIQRTQQEDSAVYLCASSVHLSTQYFGPGTRLTVL.

This clonotype was observed a few times. This chain connects TRBV6-2 or TRBV6-3 to TRBJ1-1, with 9 positions matching TRBD1. Losses at the gene ends were 2 bases for V and 6 bases for J; bases not matched to a gene: 4. The CDR3 is made up of 14 amino acids. Germline CDR1 and CDR2: MNHEY and SVGEGT. The CDR3 here is CASSYTGGISEAFF. The CDR3, as DNA: TGTGCCAGCAGTTACACAGGGGGCATCTCTGAAGCTTTCTTT.

This clonotype was seen repeatedly, ten times or more. This chain connects TRBV6-5 to TRBJ2-2; D is uncertain. The CDR3 has 15 residues. Per the germline V gene, CDR1 is MNHEY and CDR2 is SVGAGI. V was cut by 4 bases and J by 6 bases, with 15 bases left in between. The CDR3 protein is CASSFSISGSGELFF. CDR3 sequence (DNA): TGTGCCAGCAGTTTTTCTATAAGTGGGTCCGGGGAGCTGTTTTTT.

The chain combines TRBV7-8 with TRBJ2-2; D might be TRBD2 (5 bases). Germline loops: CDR1 SGHVS, CDR2 FQNEAQ. Trimming shortened V by 2 bases and J by 6 bases, and 16 bases separated the two germline ends. The CDR3 sequence is 16 residues long. CDR3 DNA sequence: TGTGCCAGCAGCTTACGAGGGCCTAGCTTGGCCGGGGAGCTGTTTTTT. Translating it yields CASSLRGPSLAGELFF.

This clonotype was found many times. The V call is TRBV28, the J call TRBJ2-2, with 9 bases identical to TRBD2. The CDR3 contains 20 residues. V shed 5 bases and J 1 base; nucleotides not matched to a gene: 17. In germline, CDR1 is MDHEN, CDR2 SYDVKM. CDR3 DNA: TGTGCCAGCAGTACAAACCGCAGACTAGCGGAGAGGGGGAACACCGGGGAGCTGTTTTTT. The encoded protein is CASSTNRRLAERGNTGELFF. The variable domain in full, completed from reference TRBV28 and TRBJ2-2, reads DVKVTQSSRYLVKRTGEKVFLECVQDMDHENMFWYRQDPGLGLRLIYFSYDVKMKEKGDIPEGYSVSREKKERFSLILESASTNQTSMYLCASSTNRRLAERGNTGELFFGEGSRLTVL.

This clonotype was counted at least ten times. The rearrangement uses TRBV10-3 and TRBJ2-7; no firm D call. With 2 bases removed from V and 1 base from J, the gap between germline ends came to 6 bases. CDR1 is ENHRY, CDR2 SYGVKD, per germline. CDR3 size: 13 residues. The CDR3 DNA is TGTGCCATCAGTGAGCCTCCTTCCTACGAGCAGTACTTC. As protein: CAISEPPSYEQYF.

The chain combines TRBV29-1 with TRBJ2-6; D is unclear. Per germline, CDR1 SQVTM and CDR2 ANQGSEA. The CDR3 has 16 residues. V was clipped by 0 bases and J by 0 bases, with 9 bases between them. The CDR3 DNA reads TGCAGCGTTGAAGATCACGGTGGCTCTGGGGCCAACGTCCTGACTTTC. Translated, it gives CSVEDHGGSGANVLTF.

This clonotype was found many times. The chain has TRBV20-1 and TRBJ2-1; D remains ambiguous. Looked up from germline, CDR1 is DFQATT and CDR2 is SNEGSKA (reference sequence). V lost 4 bases, J lost 7 bases, and 17 bases lay in between. This CDR3 has 14 residues. DNA for the CDR3: TGCAGTGCTATTCCCCCGAATCCTTTAAATGAGCAGTTCTTC. Residues: CSAIPPNPLNEQFF.

This chain uses TRBV11-2 with TRBJ2-1; 8 bases match TRBD2. The V gene's germline CDR1 is SGHAT and CDR2 FQNNGV. The ends lost 5 bases at V and 12 bases at J; junction bases unmatched: 15. CDR3 size: 15 residues. In DNA form, the CDR3 reads TGTGCCAGCAGCCCTACAGGGACTAGTGAGTGGGGGCAGTTCTTC. Its protein is CASSPTGTSEWGQFF.

This clonotype was observed a few times. The rearrangement uses TRBV12-3 or TRBV12-4 and TRBJ1-2; D is possibly TRBD1 (6 bases). Trimming shortened V by 2 bases and J by 7 bases, and 17 bases separated the two germline ends. The CDR3 is 15 amino acids. In nucleotides, the CDR3 is TGTGCCAGCAGTTTAAGTCCGGTGGGGGCGCGTGGCTACACCTTC. Its protein product is CASSLSPVGARGYTF.